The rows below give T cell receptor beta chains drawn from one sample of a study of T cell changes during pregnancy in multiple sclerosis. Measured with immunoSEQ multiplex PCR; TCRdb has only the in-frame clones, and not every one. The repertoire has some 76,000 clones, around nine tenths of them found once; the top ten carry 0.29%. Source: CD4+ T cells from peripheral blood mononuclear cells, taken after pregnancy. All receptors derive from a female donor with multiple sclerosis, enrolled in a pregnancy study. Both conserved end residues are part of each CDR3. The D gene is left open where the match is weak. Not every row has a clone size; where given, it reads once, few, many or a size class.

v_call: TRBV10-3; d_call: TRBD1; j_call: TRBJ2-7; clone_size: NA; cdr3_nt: TGTGCCATCAGTGAGCAGAGACAGGGGGCCAGCTCCTACGAGCAGTACTTC; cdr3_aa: CAISEQRQGASSYEQYF
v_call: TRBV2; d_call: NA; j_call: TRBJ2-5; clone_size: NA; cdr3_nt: TGTGCCAGCAGCCCTAGGACAGGGCGGGGGGAGACCCAGTACTTC; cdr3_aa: CASSPRTGRGETQYF
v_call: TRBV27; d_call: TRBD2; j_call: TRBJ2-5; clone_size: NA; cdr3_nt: TGTGCCAGCAGTCCGCGACTAGCGGGAGTTAGACAAGAGACCCAGTACTTC; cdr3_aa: CASSPRLAGVRQETQYF
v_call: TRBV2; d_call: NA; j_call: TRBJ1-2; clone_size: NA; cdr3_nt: TGTGCCAGCAGTAGAGACAGGTGGTATGGCTACACCTTC; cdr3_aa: CASSRDRWYGYTF
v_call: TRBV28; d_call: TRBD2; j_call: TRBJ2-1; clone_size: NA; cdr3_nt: TGTGCCAGCAGTACAGGCGGAGAGACTAGCGGGAGGGCCTTTGGTAGGAATGAGCAGTTCTTC; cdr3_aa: CASSTGGETSGRAFGRNEQFF
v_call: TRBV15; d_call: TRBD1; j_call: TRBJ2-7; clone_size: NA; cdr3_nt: TGTGCCACCAGCAGATTCAGGGGGAGTGGGTCCTACGAGCAGTACTTC; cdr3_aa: CATSRFRGSGSYEQYF
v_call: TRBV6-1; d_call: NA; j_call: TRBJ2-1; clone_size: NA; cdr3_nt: TGTGCCAGCACTGAGGGACAAGCTTACAATGAGCAGTTCTTC; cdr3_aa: CASTEGQAYNEQFF
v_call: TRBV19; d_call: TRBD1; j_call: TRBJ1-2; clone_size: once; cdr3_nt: TGTGCCAGTAGTATCGGGGACAGGGAAGGTCGAGTATCCTATGGCTACACCTTC; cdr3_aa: CASSIGDREGRVSYGYTF
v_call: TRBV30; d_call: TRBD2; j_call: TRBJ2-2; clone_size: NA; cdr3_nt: TGTGCCTGTGGGGCTAGCGGGGGATACACCGGGGAGCTGTTTTTT; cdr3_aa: CACGASGGYTGELFF
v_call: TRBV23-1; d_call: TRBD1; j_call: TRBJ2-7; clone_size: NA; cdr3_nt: TGCGCCAGCAGTCACCTCGGACAGGGATACGAGCAGTACTTC; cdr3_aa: CASSHLGQGYEQYF
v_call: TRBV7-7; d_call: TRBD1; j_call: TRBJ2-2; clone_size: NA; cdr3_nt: TGTGCCAGCAGCTTGGACAGGGGGACCGGGGAGCTGTTTTTT; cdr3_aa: CASSLDRGTGELFF
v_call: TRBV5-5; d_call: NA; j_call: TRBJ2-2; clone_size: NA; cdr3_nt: TGTGCCAGCAGCTTGGCAGTCCCGAACACCGGGGAGCTGTTTTTT; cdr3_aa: CASSLAVPNTGELFF
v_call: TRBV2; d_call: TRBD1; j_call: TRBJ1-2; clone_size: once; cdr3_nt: TGTGCCAGCAGTCCCCGACAGGGGGTCCTCTATGGCTACACCTTC; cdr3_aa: CASSPRQGVLYGYTF
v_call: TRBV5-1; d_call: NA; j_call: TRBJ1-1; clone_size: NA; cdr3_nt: TGCGCCAGCAGCCTGAGGAGCGGACGGAACACTGAAGCTTTCTTT; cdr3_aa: CASSLRSGRNTEAFF
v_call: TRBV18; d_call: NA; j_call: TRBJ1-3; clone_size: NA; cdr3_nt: TGTGCCAGCTCACCAGGGCTCCGCTCTGGAAACACCATATATTTT; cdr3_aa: CASSPGLRSGNTIYF
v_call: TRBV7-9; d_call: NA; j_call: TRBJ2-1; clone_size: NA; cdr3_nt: TGTGCCAGCAGCTTAGTTCAACCAAGCGGAGGGGAGCAGTTCTTC; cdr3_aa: CASSLVQPSGGEQFF
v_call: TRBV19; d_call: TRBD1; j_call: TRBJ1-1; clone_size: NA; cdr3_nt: TGTGCCAGTACCCCTGGGACAGGCATGAACACTGAAGCTTTCTTT; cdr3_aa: CASTPGTGMNTEAFF
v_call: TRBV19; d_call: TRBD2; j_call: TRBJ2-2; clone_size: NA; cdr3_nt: TGTGCCACGGGACGGACTAGCGGGAGCACCGGGGAGCTGTTTTTT; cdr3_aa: CATGRTSGSTGELFF
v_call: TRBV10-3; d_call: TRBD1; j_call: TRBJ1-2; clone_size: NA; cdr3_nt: TGTGCCATCAGAGGGGGCGCGGATGGCTACACCTTC; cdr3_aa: CAIRGGADGYTF
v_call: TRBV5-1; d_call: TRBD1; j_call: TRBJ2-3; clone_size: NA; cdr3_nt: TGCGCCAGCAGCTTACTCGGGACAGGGGGGTATATAGATACGCAGTATTTT; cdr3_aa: CASSLLGTGGYIDTQYF
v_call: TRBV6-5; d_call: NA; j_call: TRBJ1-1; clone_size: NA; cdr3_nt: TGTGCCAGCAGTTATTTAACAGGGAAGACTGAAGCTTTCTTT; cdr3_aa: CASSYLTGKTEAFF
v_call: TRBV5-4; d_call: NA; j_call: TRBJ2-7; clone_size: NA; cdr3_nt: TGTGCCAGCAGCTTGGCCTCACGGGTAGCCTACGAGCAGTACTTC; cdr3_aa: CASSLASRVAYEQYF
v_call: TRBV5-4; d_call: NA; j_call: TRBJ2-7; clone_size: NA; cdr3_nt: TGTGCCAGCAAACGAGGGCCAGAAAGGGACGAGCAGTACTTC; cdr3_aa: CASKRGPERDEQYF
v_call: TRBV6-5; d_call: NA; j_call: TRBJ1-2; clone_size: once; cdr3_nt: TGTGCCAGCAGTTACTCGAATTGGAGAACTAACTATGGCTACACCTTC; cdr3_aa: CASSYSNWRTNYGYTF
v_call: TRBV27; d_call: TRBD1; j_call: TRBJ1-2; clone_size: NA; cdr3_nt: TGTGCCAGCAGTTTGAAGGTGTGTAAGGTGAGGCGGGACAGGGGGTACTATGGCTACACCTTC; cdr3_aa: CASSLKVCKVRRDRGYYGYTF
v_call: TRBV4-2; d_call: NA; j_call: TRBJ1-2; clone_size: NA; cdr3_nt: TGTGCCAGCAGCCAAGATCGTGGCGGCTATGGCTACACCTTC; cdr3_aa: CASSQDRGGYGYTF
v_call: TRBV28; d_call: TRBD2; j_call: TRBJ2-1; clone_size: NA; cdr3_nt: TGTGCCAGCAGTTTGATAGCGGGGACGTTCCCAATCGAGCAGTTCTTC; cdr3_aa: CASSLIAGTFPIEQFF
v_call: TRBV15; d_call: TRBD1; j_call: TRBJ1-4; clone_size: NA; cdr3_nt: TGTGCCACCAGCAGAGATGGGGGACAGTCGGGGGAAAAACTGTTTTTT; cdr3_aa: CATSRDGGQSGEKLFF
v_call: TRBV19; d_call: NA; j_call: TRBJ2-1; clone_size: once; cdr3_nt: TGTGCCAGTAGAAGACAGGATTACAACAATGAGCAGTTCTTC; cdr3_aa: CASRRQDYNNEQFF
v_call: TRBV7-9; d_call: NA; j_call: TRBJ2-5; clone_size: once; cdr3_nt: TGTGCCAGCAGCGAACAGGTGTACCAAGAGACCCAGTACTTC; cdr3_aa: CASSEQVYQETQYF
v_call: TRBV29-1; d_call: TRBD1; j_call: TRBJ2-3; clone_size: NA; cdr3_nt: TGCAGCGTAGGGGGACAGGGGGCAGATACGCAGTATTTT; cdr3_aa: CSVGGQGADTQYF
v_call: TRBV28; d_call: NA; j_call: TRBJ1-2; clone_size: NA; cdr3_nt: TGTGCCAGCAGTTTCTCGGGACTCACTTATGGCTACACCTTC; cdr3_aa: CASSFSGLTYGYTF
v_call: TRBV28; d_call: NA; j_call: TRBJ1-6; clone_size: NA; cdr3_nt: TGTGCCAGCAGATGGGGGGAGACCCGTTCACCCCTCCACTTT; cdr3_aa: CASRWGETRSPLHF
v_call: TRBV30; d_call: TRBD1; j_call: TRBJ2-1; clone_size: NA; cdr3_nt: TGTGCCTGGAGTAGAGGACAGGGGGAGATAAATGAGCAGTTCTTC; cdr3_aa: CAWSRGQGEINEQFF
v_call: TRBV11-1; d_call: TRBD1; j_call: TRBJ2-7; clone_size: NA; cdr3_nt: TGTGCCAGCAGCCCCCCCGGGACAGGGGGCCAGTACGAGCAGTACTTC; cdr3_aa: CASSPPGTGGQYEQYF
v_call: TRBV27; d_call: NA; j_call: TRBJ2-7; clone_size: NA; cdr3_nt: TGTGCCAGCAGCATAGTGGGGCGCTCCTACGAGCAGTACTTC; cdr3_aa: CASSIVGRSYEQYF
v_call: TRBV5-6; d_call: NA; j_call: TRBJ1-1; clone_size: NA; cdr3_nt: TGTGCCAGCAGCAGGATTCGGGGTACTGAAGCTTTCTTT; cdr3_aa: CASSRIRGTEAFF
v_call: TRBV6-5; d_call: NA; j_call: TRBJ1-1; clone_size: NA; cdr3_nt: TGTGCCAGCAGTTACTCATCTAACAGACCCACTGAAGCTTTCTTT; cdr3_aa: CASSYSSNRPTEAFF
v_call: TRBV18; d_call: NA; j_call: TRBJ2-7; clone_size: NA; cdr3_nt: TGTGCCAGCTCACCACCGCACGGCTACGAGCAGTACTTC; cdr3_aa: CASSPPHGYEQYF
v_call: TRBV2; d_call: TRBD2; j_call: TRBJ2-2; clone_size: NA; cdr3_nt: TGTGCCAGCTCCAGCGGGAGGGCCGGGGGCGGGGAGCTGTTTTTT; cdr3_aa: CASSSGRAGGGELFF
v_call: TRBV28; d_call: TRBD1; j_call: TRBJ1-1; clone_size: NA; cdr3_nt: TGTGCCAGCAGACGGGGACAGGTGAACACTGAAGCTTTCTTT; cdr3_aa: CASRRGQVNTEAFF
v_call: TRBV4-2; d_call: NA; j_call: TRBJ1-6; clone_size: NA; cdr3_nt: TGTGCCAGCAGCCAACCACGACAGAGTAAGAATTCACCCCTCCACTTT; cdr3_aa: CASSQPRQSKNSPLHF
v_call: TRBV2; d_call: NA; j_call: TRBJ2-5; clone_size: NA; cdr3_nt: TGTGCCAGCAGATCGGGAGAGGGTGAGACCCAGTACTTC; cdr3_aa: CASRSGEGETQYF
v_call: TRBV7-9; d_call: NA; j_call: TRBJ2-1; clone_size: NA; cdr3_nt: TGTGCCAGCACCTTCTCAGACAATGAGCAGTTCTTC; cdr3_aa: CASTFSDNEQFF
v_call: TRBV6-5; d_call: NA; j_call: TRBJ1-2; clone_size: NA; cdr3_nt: TGTGCCAGCAGGAAAAGGGGAAGCACGTATGGCTACACCTTC; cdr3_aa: CASRKRGSTYGYTF
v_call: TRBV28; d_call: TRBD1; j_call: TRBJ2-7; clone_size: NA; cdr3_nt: TGTGCCAGCAGTTTACGGACAGGGGCCCACGAGCAGTACTTC; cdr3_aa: CASSLRTGAHEQYF
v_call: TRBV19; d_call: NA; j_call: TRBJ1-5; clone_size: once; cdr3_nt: TGTGCCAGTAGTATAGAGGCAGGGGCTAGCAACAATCAGCCCCAGCATTTT; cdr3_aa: CASSIEAGASNNQPQHF
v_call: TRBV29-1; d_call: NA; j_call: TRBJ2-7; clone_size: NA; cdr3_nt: TGCAGCGTTGATGGAGGGTACCACGAGCAGTACTTC; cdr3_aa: CSVDGGYHEQYF
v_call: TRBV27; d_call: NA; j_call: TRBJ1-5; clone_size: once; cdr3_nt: TGTGCCAGCAGCACCCGGGGGGAGAGCAATCAGCCCCAGCATTTT; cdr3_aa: CASSTRGESNQPQHF
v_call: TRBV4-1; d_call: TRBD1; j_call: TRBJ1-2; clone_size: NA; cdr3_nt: TGCGCCAGCAGCCAAGAGACAGGGTTCTATGGCTACACCTTC; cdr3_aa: CASSQETGFYGYTF
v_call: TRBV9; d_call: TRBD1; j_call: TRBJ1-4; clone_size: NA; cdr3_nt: TGTGCCAGCAGCGTAGCGGCAGGGGGAATTTCTAATGAAAAACTGTTTTTT; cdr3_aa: CASSVAAGGISNEKLFF